This TCR beta chain stems from a study of blood T cell repertoires in COVID-19 (dated by TCRdb to between 2020 and 2021). The study in broad terms: The collaborator samples originated in the United States, Italy and Spain and spanned the acute and convalescent phases of COVID-19. The prospective study material was composed of cDNA or gDNA derived from T cells, B-cell-depleted T cells, or PBMCs. Subjects who had been exposed to COVID-19, were actively infected with it, or had recovered from it provided the deeply sampled blood TCRbeta repertoires that made up the dataset. A freely available public database, intended as a resource for researchers studying the immune response to SARS-CoV-2, is where the repertoires were released. Samples were obtained from the ongoing ImmuneRACE study (first 160 participants) and from 1,254 subjects provided by 6 global collaborators. Nearly every sample came with metadata listing a de-identified subject ID, COVID-19 status, age in years and sex. Where available, HLA class I and class II types were obtained from metadata supplied by the sample provider rather than from assay-based typing.

Another Seattle source contributed samples from volunteer blood donors who had recovered from COVID-19. Whole blood was collected in K2EDTA tubes by collaborating institutions according to the institutions' own protocols. For TCRbeta analysis, collaborator samples were shipped as frozen whole blood, as isolated PBMCs, or as DNA extracted from either sample type. The V end gives up 4 bases and the J end 4 bases, leaving 5 bases in the junction not matched to a gene. The germline V gene (reference sequence) yields SGHNT for CDR1 and YYREEE for CDR2. From the cysteine through the phenylalanine, the CDR3 covers 15 amino acids. Only the CDR3 DNA is retained, 45 bases long and in frame from the first base. The immunoSEQ Assay, a bias-controlled multiplex PCR, was used to amplify TCRbeta CDR3 regions from genomic DNA. In the original analysis: Within the assay, amplification of reference gene primers was used to estimate how many nucleated cells each sample contained. Sequence reads were collapsed and filtered to measure the absolute abundance of every unique TCRbeta CDR3 rearrangement. For each sample, productive Simpson clonality was calculated as the square root of Simpson's diversity index over productive rearrangements. Imported from immuneACCESS, the table was reduced by TCRdb to in-frame sequences with V and J called. These copies leave out some clones; in studies compared against another copy, an unresolved V gene accounts for under half, and the cause of the remainder is not known. For V, J and clone size, that table is used; D and trimming come from the DNA. The sample table lists 250,000 to 350,000 clones, around 90% of them with a count of one. Clones ranked in the top ten supply 0.85% to 0.95% of the sample.

Points the paper makes about the study in general: The quantity of clinical and demographic metadata differed by source and by participant and was supplied without curation.

Worth noting for this clone: This clone's antigen is unknown. Base qualities are not recorded, but no much larger clone differs from it by a single base.

This TCR was sampled from a woman in her 40s who had recovered from COVID-19. Sample: peripheral blood. Here the chain combines TRBV5-4 and TRBJ2-2, with 9 central nucleotides matching TRBD1. The base sequence is TGTGCCAGCAGCATTCAGACAGGGGGCACCGGGGAGCTGTTTTTT. Its coded protein is CASSIQTGGTGELFF.